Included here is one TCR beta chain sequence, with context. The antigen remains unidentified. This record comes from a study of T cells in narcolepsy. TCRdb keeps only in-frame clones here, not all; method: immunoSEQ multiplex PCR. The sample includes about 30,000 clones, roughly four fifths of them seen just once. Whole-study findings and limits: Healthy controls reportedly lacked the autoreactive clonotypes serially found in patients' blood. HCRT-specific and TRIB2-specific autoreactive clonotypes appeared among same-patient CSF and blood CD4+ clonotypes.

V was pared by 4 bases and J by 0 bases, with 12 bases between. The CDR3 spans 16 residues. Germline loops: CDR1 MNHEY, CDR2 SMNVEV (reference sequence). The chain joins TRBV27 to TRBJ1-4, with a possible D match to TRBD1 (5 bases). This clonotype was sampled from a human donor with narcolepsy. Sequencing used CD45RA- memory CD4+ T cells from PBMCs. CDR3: CASSWNRRSTNEKLFF. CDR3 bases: TGTGCCAGCAGTTGGAACAGGAGATCAACTAATGAAAAACTGTTTTTT.